The rows below give T cell receptor beta chains drawn from one sample of a study of neoadjuvant anti-PD-1 for oral cavity cancer. This table comes from immunoSEQ multiplex PCR, and its TCRdb copy is limited to in-frame clones, with some not included. The data show some 15,000 clones, around two thirds seen once. The material sequenced was PBMCs, taken before nivolumab (anti-PD-1) treatment. The receptors here all came from a person between 35 and 79 years old with oral cavity squamous cell carcinoma. The CDR3 runs from the conserved cysteine through the conserved F or W. D genes are given only for firm matches. Rows give clone size only sometimes, using once, few, many, or a class for an expanded clone.

V gene: TRBV27; clone size: few; J gene: TRBJ2-1; D gene: -; CDR3 protein: CASSRNKYNEQFF; CDR3 DNA: TGTGCCAGCAGTCGAAACAAATACAATGAGCAGTTCTTC
V gene: TRBV2; clone size: -; J gene: TRBJ2-7; D gene: -; CDR3 protein: CASKGGGYEQYF; CDR3 DNA: TGTGCCAGCAAGGGGGGGGGCTACGAGCAGTACTTC
V gene: TRBV18; clone size: -; J gene: TRBJ2-7; D gene: TRBD2; CDR3 protein: CASSWGRGPSSYEQYF; CDR3 DNA: TGTGCCAGCTCGTGGGGGAGGGGTCCTTCTTCCTACGAGCAGTACTTC
V gene: TRBV11-2; clone size: -; J gene: TRBJ2-7; D gene: -; CDR3 protein: CASAVPGDYEQYF; CDR3 DNA: TGTGCCAGCGCTGTACCCGGGGACTACGAGCAGTACTTC
V gene: TRBV7-9; clone size: -; J gene: TRBJ1-4; D gene: -; CDR3 protein: CASSGGGVREKLFF; CDR3 DNA: TGTGCCAGCAGCGGTGGAGGGGTAAGAGAAAAACTGTTTTTT
V gene: TRBV30; clone size: -; J gene: TRBJ2-7; D gene: TRBD2; CDR3 protein: CAWSVGGSSYEQYF; CDR3 DNA: TGTGCCTGGAGTGTGGGGGGGTCCTCCTACGAGCAGTACTTC
V gene: TRBV30; clone size: few; J gene: TRBJ1-3; D gene: -; CDR3 protein: CAWSGGTTSGNTIYF; CDR3 DNA: TGTGCCTGGAGCGGCGGGACAACCTCTGGAAACACCATATATTTT
V gene: TRBV2; clone size: once; J gene: TRBJ2-4; D gene: -; CDR3 protein: CASEEFAKNIQYF; CDR3 DNA: TGTGCCAGCGAGGAATTTGCCAAAAACATTCAGTACTTC
V gene: TRBV6-6; clone size: -; J gene: TRBJ2-7; D gene: -; CDR3 protein: CASSLGIYEQYF; CDR3 DNA: TGTGCCAGCAGTTTAGGGATCTACGAGCAGTACTTC
V gene: TRBV5-3; clone size: -; J gene: TRBJ1-5; D gene: -; CDR3 protein: CARSLEFSSGNSNQPQHF; CDR3 DNA: TGTGCCAGAAGCTTGGAATTTTCTTCGGGAAATAGCAATCAGCCCCAGCATTTT
V gene: TRBV19; clone size: few; J gene: TRBJ1-5; D gene: -; CDR3 protein: CASSIGRGAGQPQHF; CDR3 DNA: TGTGCCAGTAGTATAGGCAGGGGCGCAGGGCAGCCCCAGCATTTT
V gene: TRBV5-4; clone size: -; J gene: TRBJ1-2; D gene: -; CDR3 protein: CASSSDSLGGYTF; CDR3 DNA: TGTGCCAGCAGCTCGGACTCTTTGGGAGGCTACACCTTC
V gene: TRBV28; clone size: -; J gene: TRBJ1-1; D gene: -; CDR3 protein: CASHLWGNTEAFF; CDR3 DNA: TGTGCCAGTCATTTGTGGGGGAACACTGAAGCTTTCTTT
V gene: TRBV6-1; clone size: -; J gene: TRBJ1-5; D gene: -; CDR3 protein: CASSVRGAQHF; CDR3 DNA: TGTGCCAGCAGTGTGCGTGGGGCCCAGCATTTT
V gene: TRBV2; clone size: few; J gene: TRBJ1-2; D gene: -; CDR3 protein: CASSGQGSDYGYTF; CDR3 DNA: TGTGCCAGCAGTGGCCAGGGTTCCGACTATGGCTACACCTTC
V gene: TRBV14; clone size: -; J gene: TRBJ2-3; D gene: -; CDR3 protein: CASSQDSRGQYF; CDR3 DNA: TGTGCCAGCAGCCAAGATAGCAGGGGACAGTATTTT
V gene: TRBV6-6; clone size: -; J gene: TRBJ2-3; D gene: TRBD2; CDR3 protein: CASTERLAERGDTQYF; CDR3 DNA: TGTGCCAGCACCGAAAGACTAGCGGAGAGGGGAGATACGCAGTATTTT
V gene: TRBV7-9; clone size: -; J gene: TRBJ1-4; D gene: TRBD1; CDR3 protein: CASSLVVPRSAGGTGKLFF; CDR3 DNA: TGTGCCAGCAGCTTAGTAGTCCCACGGTCCGCAGGGGGGACGGGAAAACTGTTTTTT
V gene: TRBV27; clone size: few; J gene: TRBJ2-1; D gene: -; CDR3 protein: CASSPPPMGWTTHNEQFF; CDR3 DNA: TGTGCCAGCAGTCCCCCCCCCATGGGGTGGACTACGCACAATGAGCAGTTCTTC
V gene: TRBV5-1; clone size: -; J gene: TRBJ2-3; D gene: TRBD2; CDR3 protein: CASSLGLAGGWTSTDTQYF; CDR3 DNA: TGCGCCAGCAGCCTCGGACTAGCGGGAGGGTGGACTAGCACAGATACGCAGTATTTT
V gene: TRBV15; clone size: -; J gene: TRBJ1-2; D gene: TRBD1; CDR3 protein: CATSRDAGGFGYTF; CDR3 DNA: TGTGCCACCAGCAGAGATGCAGGGGGCTTTGGCTACACCTTC
V gene: TRBV7-9; clone size: once; J gene: TRBJ2-3; D gene: -; CDR3 protein: CASSPRESLTDTQYF; CDR3 DNA: TGTGCCAGCAGCCCAAGGGAAAGCCTCACAGATACGCAGTATTTT
V gene: TRBV27; clone size: -; J gene: TRBJ2-4; D gene: -; CDR3 protein: CASSLTGTPLGNIQYF; CDR3 DNA: TGTGCCAGCAGTTTGACCGGGACTCCTCTGGGGAACATTCAGTACTTC
V gene: TRBV29-1; clone size: few; J gene: TRBJ1-1; D gene: -; CDR3 protein: CSVLGQERGMNTEAFF; CDR3 DNA: TGCAGCGTTCTGGGCCAAGAGCGGGGGATGAACACTGAAGCTTTCTTT